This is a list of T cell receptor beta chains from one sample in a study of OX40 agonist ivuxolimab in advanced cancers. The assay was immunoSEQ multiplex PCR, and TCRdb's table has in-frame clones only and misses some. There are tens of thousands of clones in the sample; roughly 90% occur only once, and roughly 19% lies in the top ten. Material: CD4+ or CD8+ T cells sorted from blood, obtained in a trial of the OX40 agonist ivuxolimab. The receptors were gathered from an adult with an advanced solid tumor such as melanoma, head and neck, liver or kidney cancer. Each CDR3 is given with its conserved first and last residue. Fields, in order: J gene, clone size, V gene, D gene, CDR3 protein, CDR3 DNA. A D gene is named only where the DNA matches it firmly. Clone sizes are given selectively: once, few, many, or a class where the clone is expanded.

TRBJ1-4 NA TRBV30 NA CAWSEGVDEKLFF TGTGCCTGGAGTGAGGGGGTCGATGAAAAACTGTTTTTT
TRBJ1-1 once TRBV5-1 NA CASSLGEGGPEAFF TGCGCCAGCAGCTTGGGGGAGGGGGGCCCTGAAGCTTTCTTT
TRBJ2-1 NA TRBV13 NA CASSLGGYNEQFF TGTGCCAGCAGCTTAGGAGGTTACAATGAGCAGTTCTTC
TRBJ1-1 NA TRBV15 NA CATSRDPFPQNTEAFF TGTGCCACCAGCAGAGATCCCTTCCCACAGAACACTGAAGCTTTCTTT
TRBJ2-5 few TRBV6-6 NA CASSYSESETQYF TGTGCCAGCAGTTACTCGGAGTCCGAGACCCAGTACTTC
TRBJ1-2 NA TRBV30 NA CAWSKGAGGAYGYTF TGTGCCTGGAGTAAAGGAGCCGGGGGCGCTTATGGCTACACCTTC
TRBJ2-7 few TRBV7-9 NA CASSPSGDGYEQYF TGTGCCAGCAGCCCCTCGGGGGATGGGTACGAGCAGTACTTC
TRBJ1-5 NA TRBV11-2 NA CASSLEPFPRGNNQPQHF TGTGCCAGCAGCTTAGAACCCTTCCCCAGGGGAAACAATCAGCCCCAGCATTTT
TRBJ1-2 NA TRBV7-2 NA CASSSTGVGSHGYTF TGTGCCAGCAGCTCGACTGGGGTGGGTTCTCATGGCTACACCTTC
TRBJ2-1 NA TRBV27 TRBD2 CASSLSLAGGQYEQFF TGTGCCAGCAGTTTATCCCTAGCGGGGGGGCAGTATGAGCAGTTCTTC
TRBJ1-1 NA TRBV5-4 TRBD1 CASSRGQGRDTEAFF TGTGCCAGCAGCCGGGGACAGGGGAGGGACACTGAAGCTTTCTTT
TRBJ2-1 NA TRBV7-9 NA CASSLAGDNEQFF TGTGCCAGCAGCTTAGCGGGGGACAATGAGCAGTTCTTC
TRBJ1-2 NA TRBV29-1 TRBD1 CSVDRGDYGYTF TGCAGCGTGGACAGGGGGGACTATGGCTACACCTTC
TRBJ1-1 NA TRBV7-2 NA CASSYPGGQAEAFF TGTGCCAGCAGCTACCCGGGGGGGCAGGCTGAAGCTTTCTTT
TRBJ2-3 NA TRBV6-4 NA CASSEGADLDTQYF TGTGCCAGCAGTGAGGGGGCCGATTTGGATACGCAGTATTTT
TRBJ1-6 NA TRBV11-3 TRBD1 CASSSRDRDGSYNSPLHF TGTGCCAGCAGCTCCCGGGACAGGGATGGGTCCTATAATTCACCCCTCCACTTT
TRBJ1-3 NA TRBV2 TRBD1 CARQGESRDTIYF TGTGCCAGACAGGGGGAATCTAGGGACACCATATATTTT
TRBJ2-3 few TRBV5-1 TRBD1 CASSPGQGGTDTQYF TGCGCCAGCAGCCCGGGACAGGGGGGCACAGATACGCAGTATTTT
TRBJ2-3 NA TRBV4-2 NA CASSQALTDTQYF TGTGCCAGCAGCCAAGCCTTAACAGATACGCAGTATTTT
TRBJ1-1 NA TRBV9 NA CASSPGTVLSLGAFF TGTGCCAGCAGCCCCGGGACCGTACTCTCTCTCGGGGCTTTCTTT
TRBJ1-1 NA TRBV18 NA CASSRRGTYSAEAFF TGTGCCAGCTCACGAAGGGGAACGTATTCAGCTGAAGCTTTCTTT
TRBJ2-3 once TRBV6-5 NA CASSPQEEPQYF TGTGCCAGCAGTCCCCAGGAGGAACCGCAGTATTTT
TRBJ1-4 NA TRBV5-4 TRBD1 CASSLPPYRGQYEKLFF TGTGCCAGCAGCTTGCCCCCCTACAGGGGGCAATATGAAAAACTGTTTTTT
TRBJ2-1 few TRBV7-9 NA CASSLGWNEQFF TGTGCCAGCAGCTTAGGATGGAATGAGCAGTTCTTC
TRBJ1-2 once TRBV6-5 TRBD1 CASKDRGPYGYTF TGTGCCAGCAAAGACAGGGGTCCCTATGGCTACACCTTC
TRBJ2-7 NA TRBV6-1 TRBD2 CASSEPVTSGGAYEQYF TGTGCCAGCAGTGAACCCGTGACTAGCGGGGGGGCTTACGAGCAGTACTTC
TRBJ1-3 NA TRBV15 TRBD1 CATSRDPGQPVSGNTIYF TGTGCCACCAGCAGAGATCCGGGACAGCCCGTCTCTGGAAACACCATATATTTT
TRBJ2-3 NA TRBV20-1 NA CSASSTDTQYF TGCAGTGCTAGTAGCACAGATACGCAGTATTTT
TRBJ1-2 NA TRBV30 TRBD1 CAWSAGQGAWGYTF TGTGCCTGGAGCGCCGGACAGGGAGCGTGGGGCTACACCTTC
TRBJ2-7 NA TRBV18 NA CASSPGRSYEQYF TGTGCCAGCTCACCGGGCAGGTCCTACGAGCAGTACTTC
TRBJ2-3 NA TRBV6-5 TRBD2 CASSYGLAGGTDTQYF TGTGCCAGCAGTTACGGCTTAGCGGGGGGCACAGATACGCAGTATTTT
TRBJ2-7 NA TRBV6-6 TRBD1 CASSYNDRGPTYEQYF TGTGCCAGCAGTTACAATGACAGGGGGCCGACCTACGAGCAGTACTTC
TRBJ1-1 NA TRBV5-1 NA CASSYRDMNTEAFF TGCGCCAGCAGCTACAGGGATATGAACACTGAAGCTTTCTTT
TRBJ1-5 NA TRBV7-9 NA CASSLSRVTEPQHF TGTGCCAGCAGCTTAAGTAGGGTGACGGAGCCCCAGCATTTT
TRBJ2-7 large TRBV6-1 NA CASSEWVRYEQYF TGTGCCAGCAGTGAATGGGTGCGCTACGAGCAGTACTTC
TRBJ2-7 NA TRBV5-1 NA CASRVAGIDEQYF TGCGCCAGCAGAGTCGCAGGGATTGACGAGCAGTACTTC
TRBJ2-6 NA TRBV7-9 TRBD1 CASSGQGIMANVLTF TGTGCCAGCAGCGGACAGGGAATAATGGCCAACGTCCTGACTTTC
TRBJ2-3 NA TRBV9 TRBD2 CASSSQTSGGITDTQYF TGTGCCAGCAGCTCCCAGACTAGCGGGGGAATCACAGATACGCAGTATTTT
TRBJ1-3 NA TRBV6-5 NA CASKGGGSGNTIYF TGTGCCAGCAAAGGCGGGGGGTCCGGAAACACCATATATTTT
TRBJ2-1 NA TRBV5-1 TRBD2 CASTLSSGGYNEQFF TGCGCCAGCACTCTTAGTAGCGGGGGGTACAATGAGCAGTTCTTC
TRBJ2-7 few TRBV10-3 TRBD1 CAIRGQPYEQYF TGTGCCATCAGGGGACAGCCATACGAGCAGTACTTC
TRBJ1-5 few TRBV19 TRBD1 CASWETGGGQPQHF TGTGCCAGTTGGGAGACAGGGGGAGGTCAGCCCCAGCATTTT
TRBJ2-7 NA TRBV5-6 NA CASTLGVVPSVRDEQYF TGTGCCAGCACCCTGGGGGTGGTTCCCTCTGTTCGCGACGAGCAGTACTTC
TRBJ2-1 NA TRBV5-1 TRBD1 CASSAGQGSSYNEQFF TGCGCCAGCAGCGCCGGACAGGGGAGCTCCTACAATGAGCAGTTCTTC
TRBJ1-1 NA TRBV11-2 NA CASSLDGFSMNTEAFF TGTGCCAGCAGCTTAGATGGTTTTTCTATGAACACTGAAGCTTTCTTT
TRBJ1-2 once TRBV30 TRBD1 CAGQDRDRGRSGYTF TGTGCCGGACAAGACCGGGACAGGGGCCGGAGTGGCTACACCTTC